These 4 T cell receptor beta chains were all obtained from the same sample, sequenced in a study of T cell responses to AZD1222 COVID-19 vaccine. Sequencing used immunoSEQ multiplex PCR; TCRdb keeps in-frame clones, though not all of them. The sample includes 77,000 or so clones, around 87% seen only once; the top ten take roughly 18%. Sequencing was performed on peripheral blood, taken 28 days after the second AZD1222 dose. The receptors come from an adult who received the AZD1222 COVID-19 vaccine.

The J gene is TRBJ2-6, the V gene TRBV2; 8 bases fit TRBD1. Germline lookup yields CDR1 SNHLY and CDR2 FYNNEI. This CDR3 spans 16 amino acids. Trimming took 7 bases from V and 0 from J; bases not matched to a gene: 5. CDR3 protein: CASTGQGNSGANVLTF. CDR3 nucleotide sequence: TGTGCCAGCACCGGACAGGGAAACTCTGGGGCCAACGTCCTGACTTTC.

The chain uses TRBV10-3 and TRBJ1-1, with D tentatively TRBD1 (5 bases). Trimming stripped 7 bases from V and 3 bases from J, with 12 bases between. The CDR3 spans 13 residues. The germline V gene has CDR1 ENHRY and CDR2 SYGVKD. CDR3 loop: CAITPTADTEAFF. In DNA, the CDR3 is TGTGCCATCACTCCGACAGCAGACACTGAAGCTTTCTTT.

V is TRBV27 and J is TRBJ2-7; 9 nucleotides align to TRBD1. Germline V gives CDR1 MNHEY, CDR2 SMNVEV (reference sequence). The CDR3 is 15 amino acids. After removal of 5 bases from V and 7 bases from J, the junction contained 12 bases not matched to a gene. The CDR3 DNA reads TGTGCCAGCAGTATCGGGACAGGGACGGTGGGAGAGCAGTACTTC. Amino acid sequence: CASSIGTGTVGEQYF.

The genes are TRBV25-1 and TRBJ2-1; D is unclear. This CDR3 has 15 residues. V shed 1 base and J shed 5 bases, with 12 bases lying between them. Germline values: CDR1 MGHDK, CDR2 SYGVNS. CDR3 DNA sequence: TGTGCCAGCAGTGAATTGATCGAGCCTCACAATGAGCAGTTCTTC. Its protein product is CASSELIEPHNEQFF. The full variable domain, in which reference TRBV25-1 and TRBJ2-1 provide the parts outside the CDR3, is EADIYQTPRYLVIGTGKKITLECSQTMGHDKMYWYQQDPGMELHLIHYSYGVNSTEKGDLSSESTVSRIRTEHFPLTLESARPSHTSQYLCASSELIEPHNEQFFGPGTRLTVL.